What follows are 20 T cell receptor beta chains derived from one specimen sequenced in a study of CD8 T cells in Susac syndrome. The RNA input was 0.5 to 1 ug, and it was reverse transcribed with random hexamers. MiXCR was run by TCRdb on the immunoSEQ multiplex PCR reads, yielding one entry per CDR3 protein. This table has tens of thousands of distinct CDR3 sequences, approximately 93% appearing once. What was sequenced was CD8+ T cells from PBMCs. The receptor source for this set is a human donor with multiple sclerosis.

The chain is built from TRBV11-2 and TRBJ2-7; TRBD1 matches at 10 bases. The CDR3 spans 15 residues. The trim removed 0 bases at V and 5 bases at J, leaving 4 bases unmatched. Germline CDR1 SGHAT, CDR2 FQNNGV. The CDR3: CASSLDPTGGHEQYF. The CDR3 region has the DNA TGTGCCAGCAGCTTAGATCCGACAGGGGGCCACGAGCAGTACTTC. The entire variable domain, with the rest obtained from reference TRBV11-2 and TRBJ2-7, is as follows: EAGVAQSPRYKIIEKRQSVAFWCNPISGHATLYWYQQILGQGPKLLIQFQNNGVVDDSQLPKDRFSAERLKGVDSTLKIQPAKLEDSAVYLCASSLDPTGGHEQYFGPGTRLTVT.

The V and J genes are TRBV5-6 and TRBJ2-4; TRBD1 matches 8 bases. The J segment lost 8 bases and the V segment lost 4 bases, leaving 8 bases of the junction unmatched. Germline V lookup: CDR1 SGHDT, CDR2 YYEEEE. The CDR3 sequence is 14 residues long. Here the CDR3 reads CASSLTTGVHIQYF. DNA of the CDR3: TGTGCCAGCAGCCTGACGACAGGGGTACACATTCAGTACTTC.

This clonotype was detected only a few times. The CDR3 nucleotides read TGTGCCAGCAGCCCGAACGGGGGCTTTGAGCAGTTCTTC. It codes for CASSPNGGFEQFF. The rearrangement joins TRBV7-9 to TRBJ2-1; tentatively, D is TRBD1 or TRBD2 (6 bases each). The germline gives CDR1 SEHNR, CDR2 FQNEAQ (reference sequence). Trimming stripped 5 bases from V and 9 bases from J, with 14 bases between. CDR3 length: 13 amino acids.

This sequence joins TRBV19 and TRBJ2-5; no clear D gene. The CDR3 is 14 residues long. The germline V and J ends were trimmed by 5 bases and 3 bases, with 13 bases remaining between them. Germline loops: CDR1 LNHDA, CDR2 SQIVND (reference sequence). DNA of the CDR3: TGTGCCAGTAGTCCCGGATGGGGTGAAGAGACCCAGTACTTC. Protein sequence: CASSPGWGEETQYF.

The rearrangement uses TRBV7-9 and TRBJ2-7, with 9 bases aligning to TRBD2. V lost 3 bases, J lost 0 bases, and 9 bases stayed unmatched. The CDR3 length is 17 residues. Germline values: CDR1 SEHNR, CDR2 FQNEAQ (reference sequence). In DNA form, the CDR3 reads TGTGCCAGCAGCTTGGACTTTGCGGGAGGGTCCTCCTACGAGCAGTACTTC. Translating gives CASSLDFAGGSSYEQYF.

The chain couples TRBV20-1 to TRBJ1-2; 10 positions agree with TRBD1. CDR1 DFQATT and CDR2 SNEGSKA come from the germline V gene (reference sequence). The CDR3 is 14 residues long. V trimming: 5 bases; J trimming: 3 bases; junction bases outside the gene matches: 6. The CDR3 protein is CSAWDGQGDYGYTF. CDR3 nucleotides: TGCAGTGCTTGGGACGGACAGGGGGACTATGGCTACACCTTC.

This sequence joins TRBV4-2 and TRBJ2-1, with 11 positions matching TRBD2. Trimming at V came to 2 bases and at J to 4 bases, leaving 4 bases not matched to a gene. The CDR3 loop spans 16 amino acids. Looked up from germline, CDR1 is LGHNA and CDR2 is YNFKEQ. CDR3 in amino acids: CASSQLAGGLYNEQFF. The CDR3 DNA follows: TGTGCCAGCAGCCAACTAGCGGGGGGCTTGTACAATGAGCAGTTCTTC.

This clonotype was observed a single time. CDR3 protein: CSARGLRAGESYEQYF. CDR3 DNA: TGCAGTGCTAGGGGATTAAGGGCGGGGGAGAGCTACGAGCAGTACTTC. The V and J genes are TRBV20-1 and TRBJ2-7; 7 bases agree with TRBD2. Germline lookup yields CDR1 DFQATT and CDR2 SNEGSKA (reference sequence). The CDR3 is made up of 16 amino acids. The V segment lost 3 bases and the J segment 3 bases; nucleotides outside the gene matches: 14.

The chain links TRBV20-1 to TRBJ2-7; 10 bases fit TRBD1. This CDR3 is 14 amino acids long. V lost 1 base and J lost 2; bases outside the gene matches: 2. Germline CDR1 is DFQATT and CDR2 is SNEGSKA (reference sequence). Written as DNA, the CDR3 is TGCAGTGCTAGAGGGGACAGGGGAACCTACGAGCAGTACTTC. Amino acid sequence: CSARGDRGTYEQYF.

This clonotype was picked up one time. The chain links TRBV18 to TRBJ1-4; 7 bases line up with TRBD1. CDR1 is KGHSH, CDR2 LQKENI, per germline. V lost 0 bases and J lost 4; bases outside the gene matches: 8. The length of the CDR3 is 17 residues. This CDR3 is CASSPPWQGDLNEKLFF. DNA of the CDR3: TGTGCCAGCTCACCACCGTGGCAGGGGGACCTTAATGAAAAACTGTTTTTT. The full variable domain, rest sourced from reference TRBV18 and TRBJ1-4, is NAGVMQNPRHLVRRRGQEARLRCSPMKGHSHVYWYRQLPEEGLKFMVYLQKENIIDESGMPKERFSAEFPKEGPSILRIQQVVRGDSAAYFCASSPPWQGDLNEKLFFGSGTQLSVL.

This clonotype was seen only once. The DNA for the CDR3 is TGTGCCACCAGGGGGGTAGGCCATGAGCAGTTCTTC. It specifies CATRGVGHEQFF. The chain employs TRBV24-1 and TRBJ2-1, with D perhaps matching TRBD1 or TRBD2 (5 bases each). The V gene's germline CDR1 is KGHDR and CDR2 SFDVKD. V was pared by 7 bases and J by 8 bases, with 11 bases between. This CDR3 is 12 amino acids long.

J is TRBJ1-1 and V is TRBV7-3; no reliable D call. Germline CDR1 reads SGHTA; CDR2 reads FQGTGA. V lost 2 bases to trimming and J lost 3 bases, with 13 bases between them. This CDR3 has 15 residues. CDR3 bases: TGTGCCAGCAGCTTAGTCCCGGGGTCTGACACTGAAGCTTTCTTT. The encoded protein is CASSLVPGSDTEAFF.

This sequence joins TRBV12-3 or TRBV12-4 and TRBJ2-7, with D hard to call. The CDR3 is made up of 11 amino acids. The germline V and J ends were trimmed by 11 bases and 5 bases, with 13 bases remaining between them. CDR3 in amino acids: CACGSAHEQYF. The DNA for the CDR3 is TGTGCCTGTGGATCGGCCCACGAGCAGTACTTC.

The V gene is TRBV27, the J gene TRBJ1-2; D gene uncertain. CDR1 and CDR2 (germline): MNHEY, SMNVEV (reference sequence). The CDR3 runs to 13 residues. Trimming stripped 6 bases from V and 0 bases from J, with 8 bases between. CDR3 sequence (DNA): TGTGCCAGCAGCGCTACCGCTAACTATGGCTACACCTTC. This encodes CASSATANYGYTF.

The V call is TRBV20-1, the J call TRBJ1-1; D unclear. Germline V gene lookup returns CDR1 DFQATT and CDR2 SNEGSKA (reference sequence). The CDR3 is 13 amino acids. Trimming shortened V by 4 bases and J by 4 bases, and 13 bases separated the two germline ends. DNA for the CDR3: TGCAGTGCTACTCGACTTGTAGGCACTGAAGCTTTCTTT. Its protein is CSATRLVGTEAFF.

The J gene is TRBJ2-1, the V gene TRBV12-3 or TRBV12-4; 7 bases line up with TRBD2. V lost 2 bases, J lost 4 bases, and 8 bases stayed unmatched. This CDR3 spans 16 amino acids. The CDR3 loop is CASSLTLASGYNEQFF. For the CDR3, the DNA is TGTGCCAGCAGTTTAACCTTGGCTAGCGGATACAATGAGCAGTTCTTC.

The V gene is TRBV6-5, the J gene TRBJ2-7; the D gene is possibly TRBD2 (7 bases). The CDR3 is made up of 14 amino acids. Trimming shortened V by 8 bases and J by 3 bases, and 17 bases separated the two germline ends. Per germline, CDR1 MNHEY and CDR2 SVGAGI. The CDR3 region has the DNA TGTGCCAGCGCCGCTCGGGGGGCGGGCTACGAGCAGTACTTC. As protein: CASAARGAGYEQYF.

The rearrangement joins TRBV12-3 or TRBV12-4 to TRBJ2-7; D not resolved. Trimming took off 6 bases at V and 2 bases at J, with 14 bases between the two ends. This CDR3 has 14 residues. In DNA form, the CDR3 reads TGTGCCAGCAGCCTAACCACGACAACCTACGAGCAGTACTTC. As protein: CASSLTTTTYEQYF.

This chain links TRBV29-1 with TRBJ2-1, with TRBD2 identical over 7 bases. The CDR3 spans 13 residues. Germline V CDR1 and CDR2: SQVTM, ANQGSEA. The V and J ends lost 7 bases and 8 bases, in that order; junction bases with no gene match: 11. CDR3: CSATPGGGDEQFF. The DNA for the CDR3 is TGCAGCGCTACCCCGGGAGGAGGGGATGAGCAGTTCTTC.

Only a few counts were recorded for this clonotype. The gene calls are TRBV19 and TRBJ2-1; a possible D gene is TRBD1 (5 bases). Germline CDR1 reads LNHDA; CDR2 reads SQIVND (reference sequence). This CDR3 region has 13 residues. Trimming stripped 6 bases from V and 3 bases from J, with 9 bases between. CDR3 residues: CASSLTDYNEQFF. The DNA of the CDR3 is TGTGCCAGTAGCCTGACAGACTACAATGAGCAGTTCTTC. Full variable domain (rest looked up from reference TRBV19 and TRBJ2-1): DGGITQSPKYLFRKEGQNVTLSCEQNLNHDAMYWYRQDPGQGLRLIYYSQIVNDFQKGDIAEGYSVSREKKESFPLTVTSAQKNPTAFYLCASSLTDYNEQFFGPGTRLTVL.